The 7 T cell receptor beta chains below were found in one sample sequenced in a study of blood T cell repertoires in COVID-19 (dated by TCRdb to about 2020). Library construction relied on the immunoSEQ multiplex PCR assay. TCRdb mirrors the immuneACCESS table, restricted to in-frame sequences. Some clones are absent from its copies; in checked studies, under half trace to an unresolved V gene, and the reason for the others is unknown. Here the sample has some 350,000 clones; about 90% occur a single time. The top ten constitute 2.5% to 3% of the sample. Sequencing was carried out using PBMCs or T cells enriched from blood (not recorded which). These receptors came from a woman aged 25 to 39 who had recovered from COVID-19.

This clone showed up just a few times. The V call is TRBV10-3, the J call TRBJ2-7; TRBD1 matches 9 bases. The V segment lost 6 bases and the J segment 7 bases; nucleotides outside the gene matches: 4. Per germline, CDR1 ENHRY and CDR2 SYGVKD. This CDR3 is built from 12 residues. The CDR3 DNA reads TGTGCCATCAGGGGGACAGGGTGGGAGCAGTACTTC. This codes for CAIRGTGWEQYF.

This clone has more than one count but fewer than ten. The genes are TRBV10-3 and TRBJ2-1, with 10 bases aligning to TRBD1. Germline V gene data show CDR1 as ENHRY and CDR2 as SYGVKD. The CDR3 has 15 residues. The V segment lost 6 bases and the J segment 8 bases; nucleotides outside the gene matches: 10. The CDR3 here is CAIRRGDRGSDEQFF. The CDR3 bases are TGTGCCATCAGGAGGGGGGACAGGGGCTCAGATGAGCAGTTCTTC.

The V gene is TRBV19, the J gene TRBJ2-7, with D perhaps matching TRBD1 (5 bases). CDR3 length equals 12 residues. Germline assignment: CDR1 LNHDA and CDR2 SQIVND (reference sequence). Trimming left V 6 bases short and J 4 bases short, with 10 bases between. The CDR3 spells CASSPDTYEQYF. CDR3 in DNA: TGTGCCAGTAGCCCGGACACTTACGAGCAGTACTTC.

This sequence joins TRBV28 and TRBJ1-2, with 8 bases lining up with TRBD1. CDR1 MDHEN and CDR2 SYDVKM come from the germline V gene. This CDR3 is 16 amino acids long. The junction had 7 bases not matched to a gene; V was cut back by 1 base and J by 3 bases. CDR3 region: CASSLFQGARHYGYTF. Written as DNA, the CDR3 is TGTGCCAGCAGTTTATTTCAGGGGGCGCGACACTATGGCTACACCTTC.

The CDR3 nucleotides read TGTGCCAGCAGGCGAGGCAGCTCCTCTGGAAACACCATATATTTT. This gives the protein CASRRGSSSGNTIYF. The chain couples TRBV6-5 to TRBJ1-3, with D unresolved. The CDR3 extends over 15 amino acids. Germline CDR1 reads MNHEY; CDR2 reads SVGAGI. The ends were cut back, 6 bases at V and 0 bases at J, with 12 bases in the middle.

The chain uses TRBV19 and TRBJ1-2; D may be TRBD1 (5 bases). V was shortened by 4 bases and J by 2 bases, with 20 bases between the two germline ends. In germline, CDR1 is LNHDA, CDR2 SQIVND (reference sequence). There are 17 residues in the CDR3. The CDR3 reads CASSTQDTAGWNYGYTF. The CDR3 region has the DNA TGTGCCAGTAGTACCCAGGACACCGCGGGATGGAACTATGGCTACACCTTC.

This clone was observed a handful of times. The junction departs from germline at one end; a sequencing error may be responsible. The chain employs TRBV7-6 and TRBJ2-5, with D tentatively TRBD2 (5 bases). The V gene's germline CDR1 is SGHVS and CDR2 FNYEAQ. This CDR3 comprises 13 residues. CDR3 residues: CASAASSRETQYF. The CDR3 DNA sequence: TGCGCCTCCGCGGCTAGCTCTCGGGAGACCCAGTACTTC.